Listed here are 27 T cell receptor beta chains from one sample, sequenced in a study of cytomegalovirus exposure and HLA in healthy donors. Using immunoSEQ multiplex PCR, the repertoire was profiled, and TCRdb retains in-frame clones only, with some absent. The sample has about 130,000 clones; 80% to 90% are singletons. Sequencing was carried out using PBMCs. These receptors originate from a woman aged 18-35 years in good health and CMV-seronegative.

The CDR3 nucleotides read TGTGCCTGGCTTCCCGCGTTTGGAGCTTTCTTT. It encodes CAWLPAFGAFF. The chain links TRBV30 to TRBJ1-1; D remains ambiguous. CDR1 GTSNPN and CDR2 SVGIG come from the germline V gene (reference sequence). Trimming stripped 5 bases from V and 10 bases from J, with 14 bases between. The CDR3 length is 11 residues.

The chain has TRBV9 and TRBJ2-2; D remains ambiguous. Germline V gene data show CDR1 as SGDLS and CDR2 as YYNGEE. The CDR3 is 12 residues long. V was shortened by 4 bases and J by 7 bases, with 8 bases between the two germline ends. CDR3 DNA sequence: TGTGCCAGCAGCACCCAGCGCGGGGAGCTGTTTTTT. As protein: CASSTQRGELFF.

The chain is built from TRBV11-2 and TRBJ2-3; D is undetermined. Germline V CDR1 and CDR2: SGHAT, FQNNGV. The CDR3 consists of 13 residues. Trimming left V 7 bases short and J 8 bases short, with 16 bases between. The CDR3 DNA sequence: TGTGCCAGCACCAGTATAATCCTGGCTACGCAGTATTTT. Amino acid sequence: CASTSIILATQYF.

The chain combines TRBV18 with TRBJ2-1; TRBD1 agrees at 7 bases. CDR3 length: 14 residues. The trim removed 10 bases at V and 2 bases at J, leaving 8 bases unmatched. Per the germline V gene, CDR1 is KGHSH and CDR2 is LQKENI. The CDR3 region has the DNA TGTGCCACCTCCGGGACAGATACCTACAATGAGCAGTTCTTC. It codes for CATSGTDTYNEQFF. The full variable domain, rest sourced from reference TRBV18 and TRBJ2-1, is NAGVMQNPRHLVRRRGQEARLRCSPMKGHSHVYWYRQLPEEGLKFMVYLQKENIIDESGMPKERFSAEFPKEGPSILRIQQVVRGDSAAYFCATSGTDTYNEQFFGPGTRLTVL.

The CDR3 DNA follows: TGTGCCAGTTCGTCCCGTGACAATGAGCAGTTCTTC. Its protein is CASSSRDNEQFF. The V and J genes are TRBV2 and TRBJ2-1; no definite D call. V was cut by 9 bases and J by 5 bases, with 11 bases left in between. Germline V gene data show CDR1 as SNHLY and CDR2 as FYNNEI. CDR3 length equals 12 residues.

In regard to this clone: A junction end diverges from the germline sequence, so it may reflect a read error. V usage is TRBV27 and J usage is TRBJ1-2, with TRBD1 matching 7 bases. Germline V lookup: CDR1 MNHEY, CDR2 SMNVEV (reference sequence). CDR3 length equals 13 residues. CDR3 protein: CASSSRTGTLRRF. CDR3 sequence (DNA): TGTGCCAGCAGTTCCCGGACAGGTACTTTAAGGCGGTTC.

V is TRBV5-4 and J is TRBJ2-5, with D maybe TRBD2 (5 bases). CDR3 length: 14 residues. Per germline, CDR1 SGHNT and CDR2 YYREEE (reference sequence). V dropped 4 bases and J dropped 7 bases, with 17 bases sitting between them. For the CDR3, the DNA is TGTGCCAGCAGCCCCGAAAGTGAGGCGGGGACCCAGTACTTC. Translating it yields CASSPESEAGTQYF. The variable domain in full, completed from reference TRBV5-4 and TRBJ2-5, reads ETGVTQSPTHLIKTRGQQVTLRCSSQSGHNTVSWYQQALGQGPQFIFQYYREEENGRGNFPPRFSGLQFPNYSSELNVNALELDDSALYLCASSPESEAGTQYFGPGTRLLVL.

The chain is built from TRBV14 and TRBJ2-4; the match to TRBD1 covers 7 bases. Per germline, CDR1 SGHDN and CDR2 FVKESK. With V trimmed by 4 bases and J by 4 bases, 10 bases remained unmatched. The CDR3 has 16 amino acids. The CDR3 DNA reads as TGTGCCAGCAGCCCACATTATACGACAGGGAAAAACATTCAGTACTTC. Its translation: CASSPHYTTGKNIQYF.

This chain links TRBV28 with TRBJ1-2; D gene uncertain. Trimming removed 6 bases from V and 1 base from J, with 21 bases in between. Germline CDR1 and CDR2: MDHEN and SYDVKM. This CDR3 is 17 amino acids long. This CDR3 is CASSLGAGYNYNYGYTF. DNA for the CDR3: TGTGCCAGCAGCTTGGGAGCAGGTTATAATTATAACTATGGCTACACCTTC.

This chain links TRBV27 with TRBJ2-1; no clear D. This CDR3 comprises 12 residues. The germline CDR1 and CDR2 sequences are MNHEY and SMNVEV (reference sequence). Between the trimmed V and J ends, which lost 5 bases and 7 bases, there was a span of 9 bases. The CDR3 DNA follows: TGTGCCAGCAGTCGAGGTTTAAATGAGCAGTTCTTC. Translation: CASSRGLNEQFF.

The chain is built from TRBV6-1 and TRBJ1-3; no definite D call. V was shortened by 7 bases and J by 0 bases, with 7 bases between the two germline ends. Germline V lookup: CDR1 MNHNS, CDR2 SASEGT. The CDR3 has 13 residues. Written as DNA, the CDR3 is TGTGCCAGCAATTTTTACTCTGGAAACACCATATATTTT. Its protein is CASNFYSGNTIYF.

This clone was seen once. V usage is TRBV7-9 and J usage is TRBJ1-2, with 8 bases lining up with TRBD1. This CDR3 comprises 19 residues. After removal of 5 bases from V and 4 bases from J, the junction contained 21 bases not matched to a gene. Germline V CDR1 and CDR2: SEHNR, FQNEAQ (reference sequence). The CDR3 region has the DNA TGTGCCAGCAGCCGAATTCCCATCCCGTCGAGGACAGGGAGCTATGGCTACACCTTC. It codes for CASSRIPIPSRTGSYGYTF.

CDR3 residues: CAWSQVLAVGGTF. The CDR3 region has the DNA TGTGCCTGGAGTCAAGTCCTAGCGGTTGGGGGCACCTTC. This sequence joins TRBV30 and TRBJ1-2; D is possibly TRBD1 (5 bases). The CDR3 extends over 13 amino acids. The V end was cut by 2 bases, the J end by 13 bases, with 20 bases between. CDR1 is GTSNPN, CDR2 SVGIG, per germline (reference sequence).

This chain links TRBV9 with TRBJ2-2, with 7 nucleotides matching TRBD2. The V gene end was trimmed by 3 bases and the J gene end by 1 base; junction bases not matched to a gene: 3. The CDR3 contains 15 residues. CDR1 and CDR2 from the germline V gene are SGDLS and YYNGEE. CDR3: CASSAGLLNTGELFF. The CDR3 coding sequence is TGTGCCAGCAGCGCGGGACTACTGAACACCGGGGAGCTGTTTTTT.

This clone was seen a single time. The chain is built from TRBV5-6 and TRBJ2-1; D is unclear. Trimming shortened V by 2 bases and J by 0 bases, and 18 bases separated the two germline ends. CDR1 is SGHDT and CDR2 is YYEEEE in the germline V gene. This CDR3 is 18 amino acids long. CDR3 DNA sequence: TGTGCCAGCAGCTTTTATAACGACTTGCTTAGCTCCTACAATGAGCAGTTCTTC. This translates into CASSFYNDLLSSYNEQFF. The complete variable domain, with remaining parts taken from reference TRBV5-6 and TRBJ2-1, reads DAGVTQSPTHLIKTRGQQVTLRCSPKSGHDTVSWYQQALGQGPQFIFQYYEEEERQRGNFPDRFSGHQFPNYSSELNVNALLLGDSALYLCASSFYNDLLSSYNEQFFGPGTRLTVL.

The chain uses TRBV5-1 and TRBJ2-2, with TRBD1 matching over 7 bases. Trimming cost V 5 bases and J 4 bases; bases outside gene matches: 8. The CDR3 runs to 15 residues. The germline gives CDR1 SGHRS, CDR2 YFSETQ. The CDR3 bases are TGCGCCAGCAGACTACAGGGGTTAGGCACCGGGGAGCTGTTTTTT. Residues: CASRLQGLGTGELFF.

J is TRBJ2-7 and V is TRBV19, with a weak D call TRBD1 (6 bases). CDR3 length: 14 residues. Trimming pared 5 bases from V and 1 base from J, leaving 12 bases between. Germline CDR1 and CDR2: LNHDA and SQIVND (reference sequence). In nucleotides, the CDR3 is TGTGCCAGTAGTCCGGACAGAACTTCCTACGAGCAGTACTTC. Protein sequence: CASSPDRTSYEQYF.

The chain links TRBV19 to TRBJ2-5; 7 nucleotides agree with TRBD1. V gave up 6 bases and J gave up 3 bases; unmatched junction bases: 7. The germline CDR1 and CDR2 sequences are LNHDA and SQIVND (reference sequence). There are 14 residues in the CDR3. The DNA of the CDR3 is TGTGCCAGTAGCCCCACAGGGGCAAAAGAGACCCAGTACTTC. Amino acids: CASSPTGAKETQYF.

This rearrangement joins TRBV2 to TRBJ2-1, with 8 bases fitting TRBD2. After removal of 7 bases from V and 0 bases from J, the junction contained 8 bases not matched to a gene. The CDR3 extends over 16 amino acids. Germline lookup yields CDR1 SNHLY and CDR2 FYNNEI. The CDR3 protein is CASTSLGTSSYNEQFF. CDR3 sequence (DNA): TGTGCCAGCACTTCCCTAGGGACTAGCTCCTACAATGAGCAGTTCTTC.

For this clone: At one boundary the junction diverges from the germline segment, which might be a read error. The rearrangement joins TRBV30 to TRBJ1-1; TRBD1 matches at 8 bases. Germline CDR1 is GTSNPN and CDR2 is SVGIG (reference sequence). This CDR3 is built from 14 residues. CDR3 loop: CAGRDRIIGTEAFF. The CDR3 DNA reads TGTGCCGGGAGGGACAGGATAATTGGAACTGAAGCTTTCTTT.

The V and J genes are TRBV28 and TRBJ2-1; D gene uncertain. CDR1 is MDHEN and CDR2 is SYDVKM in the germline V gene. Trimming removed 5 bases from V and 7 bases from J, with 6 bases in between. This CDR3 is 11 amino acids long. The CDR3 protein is CASSLTNEQFF. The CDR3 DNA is TGTGCCAGCAGTCTTACTAATGAGCAGTTCTTC.

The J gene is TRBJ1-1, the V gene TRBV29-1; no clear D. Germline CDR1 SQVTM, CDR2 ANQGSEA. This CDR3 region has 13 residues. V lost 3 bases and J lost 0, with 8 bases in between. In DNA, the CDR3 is TGCAGCGTTGATAGGCAGGTGAACACTGAAGCTTTCTTT. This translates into CSVDRQVNTEAFF.

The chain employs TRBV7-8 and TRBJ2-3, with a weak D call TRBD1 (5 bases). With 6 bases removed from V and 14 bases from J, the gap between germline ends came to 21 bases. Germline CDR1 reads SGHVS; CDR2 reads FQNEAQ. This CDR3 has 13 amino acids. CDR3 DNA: TGTGCCAGCAGTCTAGAACTGGCAGGGATGATGTATTTT. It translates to CASSLELAGMMYF.

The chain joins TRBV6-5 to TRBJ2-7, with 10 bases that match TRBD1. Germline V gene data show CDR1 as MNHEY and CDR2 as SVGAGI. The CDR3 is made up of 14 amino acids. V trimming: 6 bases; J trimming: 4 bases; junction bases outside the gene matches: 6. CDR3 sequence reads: CASRQTGGEYEQYV. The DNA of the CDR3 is TGTGCCAGCAGGCAGACAGGGGGCGAATACGAGCAGTACGTC.

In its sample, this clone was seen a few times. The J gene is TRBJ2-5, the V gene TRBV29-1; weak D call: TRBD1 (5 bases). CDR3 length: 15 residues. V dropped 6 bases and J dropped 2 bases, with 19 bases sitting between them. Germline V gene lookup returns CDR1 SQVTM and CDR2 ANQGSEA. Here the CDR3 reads CSVYFRDGIQETQYF. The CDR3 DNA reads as TGCAGCGTCTACTTCAGGGATGGGATTCAAGAGACCCAGTACTTC.

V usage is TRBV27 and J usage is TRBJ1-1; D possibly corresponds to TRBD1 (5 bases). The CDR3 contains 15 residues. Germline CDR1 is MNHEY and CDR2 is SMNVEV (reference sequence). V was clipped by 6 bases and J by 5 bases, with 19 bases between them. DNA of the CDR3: TGTGCCAGCAGACTACTCGCCGGGGGGAGGACTGAAGCTTTCTTT. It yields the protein CASRLLAGGRTEAFF.

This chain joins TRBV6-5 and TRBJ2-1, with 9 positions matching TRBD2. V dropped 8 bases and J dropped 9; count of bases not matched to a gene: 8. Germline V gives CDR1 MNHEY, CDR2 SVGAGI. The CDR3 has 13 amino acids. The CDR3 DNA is TGTGCCAGCGGTCAGCGGGAGGTAGGTGAGCAGTTCTTC. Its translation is CASGQREVGEQFF.